Described below is a single TCR beta chain sequence and its context. Its antigen is unidentified. Random hexamers were used to reverse transcribe roughly 0.5 to 1 ug of RNA. Multiplex PCR with immunoSEQ amplified the TCR beta CDR3 across 54 Vbeta and 13 Jbeta. TCRdb re-called the immunoSEQ multiplex PCR reads with MiXCR, one entry per CDR3 protein. The sample includes about 240,000 distinct CDR3 sequences, almost 97% of them seen just once. CDR3 size: 15 residues. The germline gives CDR1 LGHDT, CDR2 YNNKEL (reference sequence). J lost 9 bases, V lost 7 bases, and 15 bases had no gene match. These data belong to a study of CD8 T cells in Susac syndrome. Sequencing targeted TCR beta in T cells from blood (CD8+ and CD4+). Negative isolation was used for CD8+ and CD4+ T cells, and FACS enrichment was applied to TEMRA cells. Study-wide findings and caveats: When the CD4+ T cell repertoires of patients with Susac syndrome were examined, they did not show any clonal expansion.

The specimen was CD4+ T cells from PBMCs. J is TRBJ2-1 and V is TRBV3-1; 7 positions agree with TRBD2. The sequence derives from a human donor with Susac syndrome. CDR3 DNA sequence: TGTGCCAGCACACTAACCATAGCGGGCAATGGTGAGCAGTTCTTC. Its protein is CASTLTIAGNGEQFF.